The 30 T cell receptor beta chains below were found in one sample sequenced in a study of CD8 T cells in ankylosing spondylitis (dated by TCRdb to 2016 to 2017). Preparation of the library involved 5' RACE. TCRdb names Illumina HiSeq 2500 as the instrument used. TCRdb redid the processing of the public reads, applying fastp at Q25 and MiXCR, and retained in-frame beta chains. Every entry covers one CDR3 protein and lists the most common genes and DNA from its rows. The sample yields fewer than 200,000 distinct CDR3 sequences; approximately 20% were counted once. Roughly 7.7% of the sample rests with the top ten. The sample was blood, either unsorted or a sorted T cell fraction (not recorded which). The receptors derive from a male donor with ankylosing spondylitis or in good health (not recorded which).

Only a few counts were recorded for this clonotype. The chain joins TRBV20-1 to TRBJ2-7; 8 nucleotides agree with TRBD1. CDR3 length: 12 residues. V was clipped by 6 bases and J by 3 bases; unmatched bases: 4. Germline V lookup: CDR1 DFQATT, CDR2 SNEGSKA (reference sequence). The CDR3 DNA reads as TGCAGTGCCGGGACAGGTTACTACGAGCAGTACTTC. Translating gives CSAGTGYYEQYF.

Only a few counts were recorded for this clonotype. Written as DNA, the CDR3 is TGTGCCAGCAGCTTAGTGAGGGGGGCCAAAAACATTCAGTACTTC. It is translated as CASSLVRGAKNIQYF. The chain has TRBV13 and TRBJ2-4, with D possibly TRBD1 on 6 matching bases. Germline V gene sequence: CDR1 PRHDT, CDR2 FYEKMQ (reference sequence). With 1 base removed from V and 1 base from J, the gap between germline ends came to 8 bases. This CDR3 is 15 amino acids long.

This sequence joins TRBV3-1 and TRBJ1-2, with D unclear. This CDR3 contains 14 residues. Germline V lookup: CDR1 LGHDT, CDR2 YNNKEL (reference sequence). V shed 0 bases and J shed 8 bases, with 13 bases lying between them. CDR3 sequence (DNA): TGTGCCAGCAGCCAAGAGCGGGGAAGCGAAGGCTACACCTTC. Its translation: CASSQERGSEGYTF.

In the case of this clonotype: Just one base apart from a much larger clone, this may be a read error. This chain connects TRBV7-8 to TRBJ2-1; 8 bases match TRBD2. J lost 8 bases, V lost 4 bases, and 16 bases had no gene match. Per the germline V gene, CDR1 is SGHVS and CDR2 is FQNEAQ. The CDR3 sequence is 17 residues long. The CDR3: CASSSQPTSEVQHEQFF. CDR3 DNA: TGTGCCAGCAGCTCGCAACCGACTAGCGAAGTCCAACATGAGCAGTTCTTC. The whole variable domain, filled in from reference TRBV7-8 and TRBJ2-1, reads GAGVSQSPRYKVAKRGQDVALRCDPISGHVSLFWYQQALGQGPEFLTYFQNEAQLDKSGLPSDRFFAERPEGSVSTLKIQRTQQEDSAVYLCASSSQPTSEVQHEQFFGPGTRLTVL.

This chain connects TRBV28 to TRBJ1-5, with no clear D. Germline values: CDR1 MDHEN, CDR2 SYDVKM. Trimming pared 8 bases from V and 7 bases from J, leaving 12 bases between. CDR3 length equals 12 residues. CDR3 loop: CASGLGGQPQHF. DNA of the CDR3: TGTGCCAGCGGGCTTGGAGGGCAGCCCCAGCATTTT.

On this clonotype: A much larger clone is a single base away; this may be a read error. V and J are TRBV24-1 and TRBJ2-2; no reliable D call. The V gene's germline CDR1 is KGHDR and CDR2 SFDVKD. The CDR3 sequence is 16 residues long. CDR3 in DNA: TGTGCCGCCAGTGATTGGCGGCAGGATGATACCGGGGAGCTGTTTTTT. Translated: CAASDWRQDDTGELFF.

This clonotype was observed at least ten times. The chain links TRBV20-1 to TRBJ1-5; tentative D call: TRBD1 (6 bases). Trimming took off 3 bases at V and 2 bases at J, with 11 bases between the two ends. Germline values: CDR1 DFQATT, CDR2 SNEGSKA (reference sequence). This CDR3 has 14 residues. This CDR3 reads CSASTGTGNQPQHF. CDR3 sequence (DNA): TGCAGTGCTAGCACAGGGACTGGCAATCAGCCCCAGCATTTT.

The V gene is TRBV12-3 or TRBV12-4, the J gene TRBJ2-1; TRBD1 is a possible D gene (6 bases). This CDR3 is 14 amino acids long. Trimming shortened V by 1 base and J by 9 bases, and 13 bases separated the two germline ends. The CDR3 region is CASSLGGRVGEQFF. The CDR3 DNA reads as TGTGCCAGCAGTTTAGGGGGGCGCGTTGGTGAGCAGTTCTTC.

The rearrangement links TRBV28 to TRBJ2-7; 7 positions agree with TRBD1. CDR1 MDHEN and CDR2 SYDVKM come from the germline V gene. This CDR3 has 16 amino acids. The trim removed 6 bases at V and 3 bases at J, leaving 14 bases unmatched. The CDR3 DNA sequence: TGTGCCAGCAGACGGGACAGCACTGTCTTATTCTACGAGCAGTACTTC. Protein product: CASRRDSTVLFYEQYF.

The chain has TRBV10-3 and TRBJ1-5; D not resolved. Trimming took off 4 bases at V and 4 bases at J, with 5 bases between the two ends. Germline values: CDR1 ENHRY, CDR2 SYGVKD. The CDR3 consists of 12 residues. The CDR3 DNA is TGTGCCATCAGTGGGCCTAATCAGCCCCAGCATTTT. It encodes CAISGPNQPQHF.

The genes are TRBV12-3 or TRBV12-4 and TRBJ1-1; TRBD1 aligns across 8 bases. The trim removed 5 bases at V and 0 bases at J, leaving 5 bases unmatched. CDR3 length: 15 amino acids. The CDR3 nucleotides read TGTGCCAGCAGTCTGACAGGGGCAGTGAACACTGAAGCTTTCTTT. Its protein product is CASSLTGAVNTEAFF.

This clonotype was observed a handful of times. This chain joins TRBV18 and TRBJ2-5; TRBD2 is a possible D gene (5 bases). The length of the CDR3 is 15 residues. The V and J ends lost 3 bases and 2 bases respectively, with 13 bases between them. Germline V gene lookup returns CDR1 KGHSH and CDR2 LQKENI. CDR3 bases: TGTGCCAGCTCACCCGGAGGAAGGGTTCAAGAGACCCAGTACTTC. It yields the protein CASSPGGRVQETQYF.

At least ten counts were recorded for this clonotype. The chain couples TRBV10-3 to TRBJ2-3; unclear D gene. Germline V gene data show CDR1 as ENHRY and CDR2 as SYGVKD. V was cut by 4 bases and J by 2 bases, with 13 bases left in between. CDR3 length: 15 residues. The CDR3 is CAISAIGDSTDTQYF. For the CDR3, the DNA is TGTGCCATCAGTGCTATTGGAGATTCCACAGATACGCAGTATTTT.

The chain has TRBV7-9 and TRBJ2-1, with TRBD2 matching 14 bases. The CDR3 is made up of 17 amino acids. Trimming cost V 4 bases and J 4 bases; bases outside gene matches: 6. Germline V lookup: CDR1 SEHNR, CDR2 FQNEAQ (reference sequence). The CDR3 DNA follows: TGTGCCAGCAGCTCGACTAGCGGGAGGGCCATATACAATGAGCAGTTCTTC. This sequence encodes CASSSTSGRAIYNEQFF.

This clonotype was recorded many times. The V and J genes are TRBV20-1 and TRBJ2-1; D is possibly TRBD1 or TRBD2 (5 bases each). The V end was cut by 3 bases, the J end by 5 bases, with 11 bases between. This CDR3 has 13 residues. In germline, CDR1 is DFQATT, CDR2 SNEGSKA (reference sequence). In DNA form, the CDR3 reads TGCAGTGCTAGGAGAGGGGCACACAATGAGCAGTTCTTC. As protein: CSARRGAHNEQFF.

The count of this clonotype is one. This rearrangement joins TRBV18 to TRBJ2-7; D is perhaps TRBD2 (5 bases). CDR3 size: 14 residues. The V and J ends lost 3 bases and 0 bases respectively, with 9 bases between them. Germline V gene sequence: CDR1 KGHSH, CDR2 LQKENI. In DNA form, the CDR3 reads TGTGCCAGCTCACCGATAGCGCTCTCCTACGAGCAGTACTTC. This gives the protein CASSPIALSYEQYF.

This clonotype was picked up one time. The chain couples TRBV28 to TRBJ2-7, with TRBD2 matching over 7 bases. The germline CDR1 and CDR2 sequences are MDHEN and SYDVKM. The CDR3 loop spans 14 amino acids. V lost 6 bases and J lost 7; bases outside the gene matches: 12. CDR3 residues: CASRPGLPTREQYF. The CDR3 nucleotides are TGTGCCAGCAGACCGGGACTACCCACGCGGGAGCAGTACTTC.

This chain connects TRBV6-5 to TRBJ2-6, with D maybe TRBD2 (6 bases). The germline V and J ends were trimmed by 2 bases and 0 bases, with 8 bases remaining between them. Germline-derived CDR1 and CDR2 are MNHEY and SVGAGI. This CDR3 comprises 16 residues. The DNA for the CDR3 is TGTGCCAGCAGTTACGGAGGGCTCTCTGGGGCCAACGTCCTGACTTTC. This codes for CASSYGGLSGANVLTF.

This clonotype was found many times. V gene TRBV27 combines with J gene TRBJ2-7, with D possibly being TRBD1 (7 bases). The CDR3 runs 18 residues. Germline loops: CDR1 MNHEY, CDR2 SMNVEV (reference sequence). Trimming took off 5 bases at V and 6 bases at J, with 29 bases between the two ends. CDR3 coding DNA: TGTGCCAGCAGTCCCTACAAGGGAGGAGAAACAGGGGCGGGCGAGCAGTACTTC. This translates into CASSPYKGGETGAGEQYF.

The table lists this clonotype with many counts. CDR3 nucleotides: TGTGCCACCAGTGAAACGCGGACTTTTCCCGGGGAGCTGTTTTTT. This sequence encodes CATSETRTFPGELFF. The V and J genes are TRBV24-1 and TRBJ2-2; D may be TRBD2 (5 bases). V lost 4 bases and J lost 6, with 14 bases in between. This CDR3 has 15 residues. CDR1 is KGHDR, CDR2 SFDVKD, per germline.

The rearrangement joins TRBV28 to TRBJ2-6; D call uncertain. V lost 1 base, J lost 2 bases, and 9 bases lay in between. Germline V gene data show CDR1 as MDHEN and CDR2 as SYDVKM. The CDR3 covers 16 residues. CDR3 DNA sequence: TGTGCCAGCAGTTTATTTCGGGTAGCTGGGGCCAACGTCCTGACTTTC. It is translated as CASSLFRVAGANVLTF.

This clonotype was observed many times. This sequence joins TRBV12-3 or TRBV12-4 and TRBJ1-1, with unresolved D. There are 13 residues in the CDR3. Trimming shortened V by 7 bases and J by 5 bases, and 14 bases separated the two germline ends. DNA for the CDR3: TGTGCCAGCACCCCGTTTATGGGGACTGAAGCTTTCTTT. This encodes CASTPFMGTEAFF.

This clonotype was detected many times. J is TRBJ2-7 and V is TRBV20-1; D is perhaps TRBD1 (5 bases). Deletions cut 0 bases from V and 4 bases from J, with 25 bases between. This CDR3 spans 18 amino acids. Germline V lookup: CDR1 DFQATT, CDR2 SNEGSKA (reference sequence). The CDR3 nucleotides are TGCAGTGCTAGAGAAGGAATTAAGGGGAATTTTGAAGGGTACGAGCAGTACTTC. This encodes CSAREGIKGNFEGYEQYF.

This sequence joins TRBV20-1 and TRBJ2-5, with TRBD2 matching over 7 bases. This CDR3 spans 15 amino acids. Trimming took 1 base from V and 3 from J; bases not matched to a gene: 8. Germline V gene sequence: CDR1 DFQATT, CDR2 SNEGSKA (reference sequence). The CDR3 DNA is TGCAGTGCTAGAGGTCCCTCAAGCGGGGAAGAGACCCAGTACTTC. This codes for CSARGPSSGEETQYF.

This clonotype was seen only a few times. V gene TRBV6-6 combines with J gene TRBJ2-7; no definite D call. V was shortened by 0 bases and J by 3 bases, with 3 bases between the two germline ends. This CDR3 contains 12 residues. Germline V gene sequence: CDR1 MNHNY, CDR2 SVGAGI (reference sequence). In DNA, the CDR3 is TGTGCCAGCAGTTACTCCAACTACGAGCAGTACTTC. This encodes CASSYSNYEQYF.

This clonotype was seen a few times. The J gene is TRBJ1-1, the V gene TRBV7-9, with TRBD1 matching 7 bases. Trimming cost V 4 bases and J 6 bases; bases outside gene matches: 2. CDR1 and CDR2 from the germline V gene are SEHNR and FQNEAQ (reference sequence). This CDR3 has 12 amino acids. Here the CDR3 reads CASSSDRSEAFF. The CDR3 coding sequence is TGTGCCAGCAGCTCGGACAGGTCTGAAGCTTTCTTT.

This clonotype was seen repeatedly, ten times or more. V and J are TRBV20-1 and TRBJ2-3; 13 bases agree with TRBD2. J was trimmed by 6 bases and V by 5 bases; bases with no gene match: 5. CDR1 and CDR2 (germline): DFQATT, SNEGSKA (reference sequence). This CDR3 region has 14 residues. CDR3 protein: CSAPGLAGADTQYF. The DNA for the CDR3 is TGCAGTGCTCCAGGACTAGCGGGAGCCGATACGCAGTATTTT.

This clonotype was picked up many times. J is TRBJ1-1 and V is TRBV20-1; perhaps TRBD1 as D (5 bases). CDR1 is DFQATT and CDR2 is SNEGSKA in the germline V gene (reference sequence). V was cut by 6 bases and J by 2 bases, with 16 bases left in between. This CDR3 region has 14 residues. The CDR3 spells CSARTDTGNTEAFF. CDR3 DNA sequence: TGCAGTGCCCGGACGGACACTGGAAACACTGAAGCTTTCTTT.

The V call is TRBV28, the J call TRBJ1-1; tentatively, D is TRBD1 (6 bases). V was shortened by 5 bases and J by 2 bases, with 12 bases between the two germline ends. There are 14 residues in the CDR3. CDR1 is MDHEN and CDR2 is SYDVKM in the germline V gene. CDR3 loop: CASSPPGHNTEAFF. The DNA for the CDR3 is TGTGCCAGCAGTCCCCCGGGACACAACACTGAAGCTTTCTTT. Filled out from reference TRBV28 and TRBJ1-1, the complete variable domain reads DVKVTQSSRYLVKRTGEKVFLECVQDMDHENMFWYRQDPGLGLRLIYFSYDVKMKEKGDIPEGYSVSREKKERFSLILESASTNQTSMYLCASSPPGHNTEAFFGQGTRLTVV.

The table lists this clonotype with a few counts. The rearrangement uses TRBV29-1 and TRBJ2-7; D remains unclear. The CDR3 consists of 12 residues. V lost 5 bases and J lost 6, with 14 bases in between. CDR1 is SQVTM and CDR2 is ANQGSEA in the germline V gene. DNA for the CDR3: TGCAGCGTTTCCTCCTCCCTCGGCGAGCAGTACTTC. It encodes CSVSSSLGEQYF.